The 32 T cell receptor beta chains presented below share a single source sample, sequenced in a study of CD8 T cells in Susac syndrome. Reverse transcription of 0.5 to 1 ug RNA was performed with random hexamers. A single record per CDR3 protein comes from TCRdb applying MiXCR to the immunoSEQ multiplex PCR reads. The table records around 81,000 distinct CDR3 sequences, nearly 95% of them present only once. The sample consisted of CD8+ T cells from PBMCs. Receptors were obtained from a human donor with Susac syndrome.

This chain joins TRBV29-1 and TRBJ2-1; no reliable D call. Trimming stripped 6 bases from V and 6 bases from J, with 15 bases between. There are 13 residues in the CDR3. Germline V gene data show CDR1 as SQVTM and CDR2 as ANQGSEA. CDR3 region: CSVLLGWSNEQFF. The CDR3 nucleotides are TGCAGCGTCCTTCTGGGTTGGAGCAATGAGCAGTTCTTC.

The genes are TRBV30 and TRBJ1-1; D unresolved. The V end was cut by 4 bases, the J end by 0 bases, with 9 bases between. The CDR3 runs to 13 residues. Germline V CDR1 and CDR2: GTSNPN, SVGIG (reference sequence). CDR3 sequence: CAWNPAMNTEAFF. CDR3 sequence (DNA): TGTGCCTGGAACCCTGCTATGAACACTGAAGCTTTCTTT.

CDR3 bases: TGCGCCAGCAACCCGGACAGACCCTACAATGAGCAGTTCTTC. Translated: CASNPDRPYNEQFF. The chain joins TRBV5-1 to TRBJ2-1, with D perhaps matching TRBD1 (6 bases). The germline V and J ends were trimmed by 6 bases and 2 bases, with 12 bases remaining between them. The CDR3 sequence is 14 residues long. Germline V gene sequence: CDR1 SGHRS, CDR2 YFSETQ.

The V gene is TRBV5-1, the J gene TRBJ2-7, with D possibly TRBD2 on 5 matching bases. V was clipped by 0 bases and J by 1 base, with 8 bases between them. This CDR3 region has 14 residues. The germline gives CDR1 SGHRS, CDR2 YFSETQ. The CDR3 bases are TGCGCCAGCAGCTTGGCCACGGGGTCCTACGAGCAGTACTTC. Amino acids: CASSLATGSYEQYF. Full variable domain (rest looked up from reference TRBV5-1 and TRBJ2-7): KAGVTQTPRYLIKTRGQQVTLSCSPISGHRSVSWYQQTPGQGLQFLFEYFSETQRNKGNFPGRFSGRQFSNSRSEMNVSTLELGDSALYLCASSLATGSYEQYFGPGTRLTVT.

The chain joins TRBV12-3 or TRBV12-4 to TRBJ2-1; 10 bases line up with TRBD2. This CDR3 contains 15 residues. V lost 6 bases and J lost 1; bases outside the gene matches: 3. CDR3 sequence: CASSYSGGSYNEQFF. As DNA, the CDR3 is TGTGCCAGCAGCTATAGCGGGGGGTCCTACAATGAGCAGTTCTTC.

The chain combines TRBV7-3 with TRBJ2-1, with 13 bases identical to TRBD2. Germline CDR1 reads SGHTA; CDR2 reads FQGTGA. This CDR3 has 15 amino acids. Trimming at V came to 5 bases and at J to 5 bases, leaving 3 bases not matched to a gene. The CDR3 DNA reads TGTGCCAGCAGCGAGACTAGCGGGAGGAACAATGAGCAGTTCTTC. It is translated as CASSETSGRNNEQFF.

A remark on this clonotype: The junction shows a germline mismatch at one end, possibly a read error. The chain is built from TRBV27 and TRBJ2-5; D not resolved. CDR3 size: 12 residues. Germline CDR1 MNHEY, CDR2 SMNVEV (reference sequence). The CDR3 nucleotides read TGCGCTACCCAAGGGCGCCAAGAGACCCAGTACTTC. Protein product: CATQGRQETQYF.

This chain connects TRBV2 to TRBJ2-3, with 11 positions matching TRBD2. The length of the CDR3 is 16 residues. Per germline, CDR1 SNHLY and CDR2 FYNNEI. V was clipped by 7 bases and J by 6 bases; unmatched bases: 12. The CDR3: CASTVGTSGPLDTQYF. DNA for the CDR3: TGTGCCAGCACCGTAGGGACTAGCGGACCTCTTGATACGCAGTATTTT.

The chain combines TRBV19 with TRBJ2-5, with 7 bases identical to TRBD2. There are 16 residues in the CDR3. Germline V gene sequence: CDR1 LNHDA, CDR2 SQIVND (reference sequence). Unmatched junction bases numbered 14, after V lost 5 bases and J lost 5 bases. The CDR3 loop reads CASSLFGDYLRETQYF. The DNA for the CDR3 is TGTGCCAGTAGTCTCTTCGGGGACTACTTGAGGGAGACCCAGTACTTC.

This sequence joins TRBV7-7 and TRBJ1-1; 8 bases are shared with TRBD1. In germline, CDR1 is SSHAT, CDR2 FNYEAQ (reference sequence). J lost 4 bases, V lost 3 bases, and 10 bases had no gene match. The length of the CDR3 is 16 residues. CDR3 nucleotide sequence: TGTGCCAGCAGCTTCGCAGGACAGGGCCTTCTCACTGAAGCTTTCTTT. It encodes CASSFAGQGLLTEAFF.

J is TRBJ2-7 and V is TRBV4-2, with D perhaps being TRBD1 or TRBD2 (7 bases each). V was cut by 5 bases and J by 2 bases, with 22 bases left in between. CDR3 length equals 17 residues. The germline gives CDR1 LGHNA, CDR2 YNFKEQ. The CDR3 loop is CASSFTTGVGGAYEQYF. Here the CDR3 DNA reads TGTGCCAGCAGCTTCACAACAGGGGTTGGGGGGGCCTACGAGCAGTACTTC.

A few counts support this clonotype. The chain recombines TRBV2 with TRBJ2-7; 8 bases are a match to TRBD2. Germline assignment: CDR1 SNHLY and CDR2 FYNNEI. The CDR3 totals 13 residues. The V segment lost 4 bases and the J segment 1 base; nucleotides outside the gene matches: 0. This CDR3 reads CASSGLASYEQYF. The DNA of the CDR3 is TGTGCCAGCAGTGGACTAGCGTCCTACGAGCAGTACTTC.

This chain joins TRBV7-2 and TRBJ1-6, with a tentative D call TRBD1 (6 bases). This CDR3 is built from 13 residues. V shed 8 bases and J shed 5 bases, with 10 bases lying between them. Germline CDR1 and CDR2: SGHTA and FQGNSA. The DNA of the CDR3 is TGTGCCAGCGAGCAGGGGAATAATTCACCCCTCCACTTT. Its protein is CASEQGNNSPLHF.

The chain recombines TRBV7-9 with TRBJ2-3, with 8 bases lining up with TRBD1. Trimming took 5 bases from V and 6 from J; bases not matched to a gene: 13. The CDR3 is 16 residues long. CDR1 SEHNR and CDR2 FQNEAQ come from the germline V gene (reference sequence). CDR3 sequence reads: CASSPITGQGMDTQYF. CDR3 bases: TGTGCCAGCAGCCCAATCACCGGACAGGGAATGGATACGCAGTATTTT.

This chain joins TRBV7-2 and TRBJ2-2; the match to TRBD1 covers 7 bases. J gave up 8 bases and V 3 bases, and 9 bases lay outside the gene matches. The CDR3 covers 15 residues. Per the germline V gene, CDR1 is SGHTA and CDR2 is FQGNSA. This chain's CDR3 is CASSLDLTGLGELFF. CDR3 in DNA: TGTGCCAGCAGCTTGGATTTGACAGGGCTGGGGGAGCTGTTTTTT.

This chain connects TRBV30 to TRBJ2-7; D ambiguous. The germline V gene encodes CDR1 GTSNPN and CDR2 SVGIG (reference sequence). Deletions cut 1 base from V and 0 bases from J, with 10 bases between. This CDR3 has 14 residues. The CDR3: CAWSGSETSYEQYF. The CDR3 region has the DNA TGTGCCTGGAGTGGGAGCGAGACCTCCTACGAGCAGTACTTC.

The CDR3 sequence is CSARLPRQVEQPQHF. DNA for the CDR3: TGCAGTGCTAGACTCCCCCGACAGGTGGAACAGCCCCAGCATTTT. The chain is built from TRBV20-1 and TRBJ1-5; D is possibly TRBD1 (6 bases). The V end lost 2 bases, the J end lost 7 bases, and 18 bases lay between the germline ends. This CDR3 has 15 amino acids. From germline, CDR1 is DFQATT and CDR2 SNEGSKA (reference sequence).

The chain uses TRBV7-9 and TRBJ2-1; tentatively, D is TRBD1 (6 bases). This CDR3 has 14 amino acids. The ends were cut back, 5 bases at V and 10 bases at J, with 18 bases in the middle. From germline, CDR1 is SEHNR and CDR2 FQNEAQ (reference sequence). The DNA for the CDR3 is TGTGCCAGCAGCGCAAACCTAGGGGGTTTGGAGCAGTTCTTC. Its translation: CASSANLGGLEQFF.

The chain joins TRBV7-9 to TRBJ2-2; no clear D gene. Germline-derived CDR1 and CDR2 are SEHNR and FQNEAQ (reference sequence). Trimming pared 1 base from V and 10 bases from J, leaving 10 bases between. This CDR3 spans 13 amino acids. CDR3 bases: TGTGCCAGCAGCTTAGAGGGCTCAGTGGAGCTGTTTTTT. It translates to CASSLEGSVELFF.

The CDR3 here is CATHARAIRDHSEAFF. For the CDR3, the DNA is TGTGCCACCCATGCCCGGGCCATAAGGGATCACTCTGAAGCTTTCTTT. The chain employs TRBV2 and TRBJ1-1; no definite D call. The CDR3 extends over 16 amino acids. Trimming left V 10 bases short and J 6 bases short, with 27 bases between. In germline, CDR1 is SNHLY, CDR2 FYNNEI. The full variable domain, with the rest looked up from reference TRBV2 and TRBJ1-1, is EPEVTQTPSHQVTQMGQEVILRCVPISNHLYFYWYRQILGQKVEFLVSFYNNEISEKSEIFDDQFSVERPDGSNFTLKIRSTKLEDSAMYFCATHARAIRDHSEAFFGQGTRLTVV.

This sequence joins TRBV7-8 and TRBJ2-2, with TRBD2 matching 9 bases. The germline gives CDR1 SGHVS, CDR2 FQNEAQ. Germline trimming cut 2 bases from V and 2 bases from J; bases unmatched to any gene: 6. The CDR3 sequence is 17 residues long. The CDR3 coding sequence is TGTGCCAGCAGCTTACCCCTAGCGGGACTAAACACCGGGGAGCTGTTTTTT. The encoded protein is CASSLPLAGLNTGELFF.

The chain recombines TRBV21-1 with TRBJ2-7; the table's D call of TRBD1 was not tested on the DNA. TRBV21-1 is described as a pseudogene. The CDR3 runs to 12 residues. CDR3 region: CASSPSRGGQYF. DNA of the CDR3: TGTGCCAGCAGCCCATCCAGAGGGGGGCAGTACTTC.

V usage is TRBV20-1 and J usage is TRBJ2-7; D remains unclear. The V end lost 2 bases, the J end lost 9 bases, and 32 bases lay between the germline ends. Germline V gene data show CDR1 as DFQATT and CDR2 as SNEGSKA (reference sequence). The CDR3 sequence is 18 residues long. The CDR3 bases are TGCAGTGCTAGAAATAGCCGCAGTGGGGTTGGCTTTTTCGACGGGCAGTACTTC. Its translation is CSARNSRSGVGFFDGQYF.

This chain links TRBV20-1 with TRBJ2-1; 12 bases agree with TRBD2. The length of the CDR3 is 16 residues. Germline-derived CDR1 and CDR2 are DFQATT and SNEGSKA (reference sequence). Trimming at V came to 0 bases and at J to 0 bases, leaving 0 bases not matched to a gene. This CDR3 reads CSARETSGGSYNEQFF. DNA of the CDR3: TGCAGTGCTAGAGAGACTAGCGGGGGCTCCTACAATGAGCAGTTCTTC.

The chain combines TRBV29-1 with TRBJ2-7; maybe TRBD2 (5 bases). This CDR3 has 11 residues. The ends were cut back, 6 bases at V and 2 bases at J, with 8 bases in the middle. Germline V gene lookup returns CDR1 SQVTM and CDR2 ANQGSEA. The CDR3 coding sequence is TGCAGCGTCCGGGGAGCCTACGAGCAGTACTTC. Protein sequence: CSVRGAYEQYF.

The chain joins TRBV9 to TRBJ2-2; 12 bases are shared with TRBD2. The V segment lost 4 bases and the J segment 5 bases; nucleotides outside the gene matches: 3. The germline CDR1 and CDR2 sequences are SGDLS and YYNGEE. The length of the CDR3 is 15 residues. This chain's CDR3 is CASSLTSGRTGELFF. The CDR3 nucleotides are TGTGCCAGCAGCCTCACTAGCGGGAGGACCGGGGAGCTGTTTTTT. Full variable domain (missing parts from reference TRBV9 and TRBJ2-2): DSGVTQTPKHLITATGQRVTLRCSPRSGDLSVYWYQQSLDQGLQFLIQYYNGEERAKGNILERFSAQQFPDLHSELNLSSLELGDSALYFCASSLTSGRTGELFFGEGSRLTVL.

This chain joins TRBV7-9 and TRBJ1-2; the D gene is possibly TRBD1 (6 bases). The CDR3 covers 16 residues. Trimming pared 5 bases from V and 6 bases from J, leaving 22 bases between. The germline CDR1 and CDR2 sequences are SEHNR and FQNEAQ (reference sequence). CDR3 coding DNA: TGTGCCAGCAGCGTCATACGAGAGGAGGGGGTTAATGGCTACACCTTC. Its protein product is CASSVIREEGVNGYTF.

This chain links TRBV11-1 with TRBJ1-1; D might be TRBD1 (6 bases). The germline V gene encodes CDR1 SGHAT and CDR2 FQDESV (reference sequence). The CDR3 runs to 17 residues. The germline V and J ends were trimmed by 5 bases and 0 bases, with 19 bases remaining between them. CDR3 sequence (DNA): TGTGCCAGCAGCCAAGAACCGGGACAATTCATGAACACTGAAGCTTTCTTT. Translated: CASSQEPGQFMNTEAFF.

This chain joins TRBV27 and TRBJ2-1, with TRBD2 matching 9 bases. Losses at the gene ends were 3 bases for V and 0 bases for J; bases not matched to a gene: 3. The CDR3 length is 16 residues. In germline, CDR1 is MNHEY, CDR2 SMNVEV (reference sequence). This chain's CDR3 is CASSFLSGSSYNEQFF. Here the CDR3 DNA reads TGTGCCAGCAGTTTTCTTAGCGGGAGCTCCTACAATGAGCAGTTCTTC.

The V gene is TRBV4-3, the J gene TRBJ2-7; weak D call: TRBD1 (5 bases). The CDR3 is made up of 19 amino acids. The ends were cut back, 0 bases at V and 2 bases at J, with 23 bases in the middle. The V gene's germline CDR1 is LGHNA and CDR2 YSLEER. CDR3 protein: CASSQDVSQGGSLTYEQYF. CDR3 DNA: TGCGCCAGCAGCCAAGATGTGTCCCAGGGTGGCAGCTTGACCTACGAGCAGTACTTC.

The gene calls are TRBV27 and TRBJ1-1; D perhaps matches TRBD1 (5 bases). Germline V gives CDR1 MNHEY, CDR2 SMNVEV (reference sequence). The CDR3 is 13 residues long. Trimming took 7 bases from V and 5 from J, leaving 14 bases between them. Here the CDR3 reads CASKDGGETEAFF. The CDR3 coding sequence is TGTGCCAGCAAAGATGGGGGGGAGACTGAAGCTTTCTTT.

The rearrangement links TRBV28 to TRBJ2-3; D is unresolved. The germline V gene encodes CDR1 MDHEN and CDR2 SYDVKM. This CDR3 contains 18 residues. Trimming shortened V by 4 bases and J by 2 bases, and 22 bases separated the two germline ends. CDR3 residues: CASSSGLGGISYTDTQYF. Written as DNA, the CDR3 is TGTGCCAGCAGTTCCGGCCTCGGTGGGATTTCTTACACAGATACGCAGTATTTT.